This TCR beta chain was documented in a study of CD8 T cells in ankylosing spondylitis (dated by TCRdb to between 2016 and 2019). Notes on the research overall: T cell receptor beta repertoires were profiled in healthy donors and ankylosing spondylitis patients so that disease-linked TCR variants could be found. In total, the full study cohort was made up of 100 to 140 healthy donors and 25 ankylosing spondylitis patients. Peripheral blood samples were taken, and synovial fluid was additionally collected from ankylosing spondylitis patients.

TCRdb shows the sequencer as Illumina HiSeq 2500. Quantitative 5'-RACE with molecular barcodes was the method used to prepare the TCR beta libraries. Per the authors' processing: To identify disease-linked TCR variants, a new computational method was used, one built on a probabilistic model of VDJ rearrangement. Clones were called with MiXCR by TCRdb after fastp trimmed the public reads at Q25, and only in-frame beta chains were retained. Each entry merges the rows of one CDR3 protein and shows their most common DNA and genes. These V and J calls originate from TCRdb's pipeline instead of the authors' own analysis. The sample table lists a few hundred thousand distinct CDR3 sequences, 20% to 25% of them with a count of one. The top ten clonotypes cover about 15% of the sample. Germline trimming: 3 bases from V, 11 bases from J; junction bases outside gene matches: 7. From cysteine to phenylalanine, the CDR3 is 13 amino acids long. The sequence is cut down to CDR3 DNA, 39 bases in frame from base 1. CDR1 is given as GTSNPN and CDR2 as SVGIG, both from the germline V gene (reference sequence).

Beyond this particular receptor, the publication reports: The disease-linked clones had a CD8+ phenotype and were found at relatively low frequencies in peripheral blood. A TCR beta motif made up of 7 to 9 highly homologous amino acid variants appeared to be characteristic of blood from ankylosing spondylitis patients. Some of the motif variants had been reported before in the synovial fluid and blood of reactive arthritis patients, a finding that suggests common disease-initiation mechanisms. According to the report, matched synovial fluid samples from ankylosing spondylitis patients were significantly enriched for the disease-linked clones.

For this clonotype: Its antigen remains undetermined. No per-base quality is available; no much larger clone lies one base away.

The source is a male donor with ankylosing spondylitis. The V gene is TRBV30 and the J gene is TRBJ2-1, with TRBD2 identical over 10 junction bases. Source material: blood, either unsorted or a sorted T cell fraction (not recorded which). The DNA sequence reads TGTGCCTGGAGGGGAGCGGGAGGGCCGAAGCAGTTCTTC. The resulting protein is CAWRGAGGPKQFF.